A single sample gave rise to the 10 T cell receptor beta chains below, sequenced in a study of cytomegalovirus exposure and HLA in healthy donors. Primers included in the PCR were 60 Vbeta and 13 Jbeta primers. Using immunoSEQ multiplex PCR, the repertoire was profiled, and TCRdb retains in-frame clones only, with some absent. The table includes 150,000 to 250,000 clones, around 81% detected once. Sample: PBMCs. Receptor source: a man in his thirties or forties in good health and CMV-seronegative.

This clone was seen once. The CDR3 DNA reads as TGTGCCAGCAGCCTACTCGGGGGGAACACTGAAGCTTTCTTT. Protein sequence: CASSLLGGNTEAFF. V usage is TRBV7-9 and J usage is TRBJ1-1, with D possibly TRBD1 on 5 matching bases. This CDR3 is 14 amino acids long. Germline CDR1 SEHNR, CDR2 FQNEAQ (reference sequence). V was clipped by 5 bases and J by 1 base, with 11 bases between them.

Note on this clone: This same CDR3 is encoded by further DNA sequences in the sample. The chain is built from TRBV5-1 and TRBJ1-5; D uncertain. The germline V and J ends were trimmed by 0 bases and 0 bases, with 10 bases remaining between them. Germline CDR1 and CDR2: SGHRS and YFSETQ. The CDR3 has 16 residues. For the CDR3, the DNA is TGCGCCAGCAGCTTGGAGGGCGGGAATAGCAATCAGCCCCAGCATTTT. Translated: CASSLEGGNSNQPQHF. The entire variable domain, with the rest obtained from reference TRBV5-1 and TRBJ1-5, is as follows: KAGVTQTPRYLIKTRGQQVTLSCSPISGHRSVSWYQQTPGQGLQFLFEYFSETQRNKGNFPGRFSGRQFSNSRSEMNVSTLELGDSALYLCASSLEGGNSNQPQHFGDGTRLSIL.

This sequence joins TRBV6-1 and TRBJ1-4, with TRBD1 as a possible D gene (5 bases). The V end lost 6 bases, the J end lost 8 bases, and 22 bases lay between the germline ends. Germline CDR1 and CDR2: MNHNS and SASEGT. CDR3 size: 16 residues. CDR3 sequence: CASRELYGGGGEKLFF. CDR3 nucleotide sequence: TGTGCCAGCAGAGAACTATACGGGGGTGGGGGGGAAAAACTGTTTTTT.

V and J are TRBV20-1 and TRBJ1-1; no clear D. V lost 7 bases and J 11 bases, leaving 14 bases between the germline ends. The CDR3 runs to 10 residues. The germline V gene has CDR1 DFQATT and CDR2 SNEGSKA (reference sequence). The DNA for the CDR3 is TGCAGTGTCTACCGCCAGCGGGCTTTCTTT. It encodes CSVYRQRAFF.

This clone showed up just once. In nucleotides, the CDR3 is TGTGCCAGCAGGTCTAGCCCCCAAGAGACCCAGTACTTC. It encodes CASRSSPQETQYF. This rearrangement joins TRBV7-3 to TRBJ2-5; maybe TRBD2 (5 bases). CDR3 length: 13 amino acids. Trimming removed 6 bases at V and 1 base at J, with 9 bases between. Germline values: CDR1 SGHTA, CDR2 FQGTGA.

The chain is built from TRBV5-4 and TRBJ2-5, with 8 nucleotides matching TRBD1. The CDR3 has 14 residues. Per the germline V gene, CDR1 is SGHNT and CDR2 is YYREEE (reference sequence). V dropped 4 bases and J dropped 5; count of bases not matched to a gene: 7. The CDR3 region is CASSGRTGWETQYF. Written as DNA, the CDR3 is TGTGCCAGCAGCGGACGGACAGGGTGGGAGACCCAGTACTTC.

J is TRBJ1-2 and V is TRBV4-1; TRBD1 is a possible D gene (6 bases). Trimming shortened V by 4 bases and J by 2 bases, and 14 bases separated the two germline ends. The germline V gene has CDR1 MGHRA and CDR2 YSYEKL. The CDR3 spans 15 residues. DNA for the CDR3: TGCGCCAGCAGCCCTTCCGAAACAGGGAACTATGGCTACACCTTC. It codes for CASSPSETGNYGYTF.

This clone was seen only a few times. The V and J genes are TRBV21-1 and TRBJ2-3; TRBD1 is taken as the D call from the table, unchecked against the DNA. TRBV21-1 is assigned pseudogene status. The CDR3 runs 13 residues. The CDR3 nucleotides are TGTGCCAGCAGCCGACAGGGCACAGATACGCAGTATTTT. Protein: CASSRQGTDTQYF.

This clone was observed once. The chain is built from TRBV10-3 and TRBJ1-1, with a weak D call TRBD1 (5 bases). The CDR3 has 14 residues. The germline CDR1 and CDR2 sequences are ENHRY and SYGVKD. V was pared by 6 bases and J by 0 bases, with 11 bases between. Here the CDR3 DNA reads TGTGCCATCAGATTACAGGACATGAACACTGAAGCTTTCTTT. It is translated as CAIRLQDMNTEAFF.

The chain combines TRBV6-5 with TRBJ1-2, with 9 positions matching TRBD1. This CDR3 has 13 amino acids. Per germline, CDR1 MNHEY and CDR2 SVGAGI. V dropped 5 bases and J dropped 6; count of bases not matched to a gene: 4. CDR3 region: CASSLDRGDGYTF. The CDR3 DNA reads TGTGCCAGCAGTCTGGACAGGGGCGATGGCTACACCTTC.